This TCR beta chain was sequenced during a study of response to subunit inactivated influenza vaccine. Findings and caveats of the study: It was the authors' suggestion that each seasonal influenza vaccination recruits few new T cells.

Each CDR3 protein gets one entry after TCRdb re-called the RT-PCR reads with MiXCR. There are hundreds of thousands of distinct CDR3 sequences in the sample; more than 15% occur only once, and approximately 10% lies in the top ten. The V and J ends lost 5 bases and 5 bases, in that order; junction bases with no gene match: 14. Germline-derived CDR1 and CDR2 are MDHEN and SYDVKM. CDR3 length equals 16 residues. There are a few counts of this clonotype. Its antigen is undetermined. V usage is TRBV28 and J usage is TRBJ2-7; 8 bases are shared with TRBD2. This receptor was identified in a man over 45 who received an inactivated influenza vaccine. The sequencing here drew on PBMCs from blood, taken 11 to 12 days after vaccination. The CDR3 is CASSPRMGLVPDEQYF. The CDR3 nucleotides read TGTGCCAGCAGTCCCCGAATGGGACTAGTTCCCGACGAGCAGTACTTC.